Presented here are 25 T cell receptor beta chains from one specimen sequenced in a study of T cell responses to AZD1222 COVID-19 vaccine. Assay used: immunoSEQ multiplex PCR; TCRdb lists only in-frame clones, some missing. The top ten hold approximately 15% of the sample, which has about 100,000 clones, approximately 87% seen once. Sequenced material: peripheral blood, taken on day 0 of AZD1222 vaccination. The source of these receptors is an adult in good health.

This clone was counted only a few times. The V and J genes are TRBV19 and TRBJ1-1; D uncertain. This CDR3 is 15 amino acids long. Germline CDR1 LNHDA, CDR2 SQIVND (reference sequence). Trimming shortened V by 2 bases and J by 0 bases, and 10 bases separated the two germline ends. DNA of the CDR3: TGTGCCAGTAGTATAACGGGTTACATGAACACTGAAGCTTTCTTT. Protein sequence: CASSITGYMNTEAFF.

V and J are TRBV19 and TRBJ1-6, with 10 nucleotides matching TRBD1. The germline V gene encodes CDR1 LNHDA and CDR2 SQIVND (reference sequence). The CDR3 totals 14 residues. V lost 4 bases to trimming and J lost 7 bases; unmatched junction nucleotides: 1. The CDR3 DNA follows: TGTGCCAGTAGTACGGGACAGGGGAATTCACCCCTCCACTTT. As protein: CASSTGQGNSPLHF.

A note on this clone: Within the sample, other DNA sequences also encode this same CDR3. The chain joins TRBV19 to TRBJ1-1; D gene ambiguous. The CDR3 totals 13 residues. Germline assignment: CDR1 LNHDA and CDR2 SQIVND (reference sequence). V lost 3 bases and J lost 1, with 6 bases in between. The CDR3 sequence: CASSIEGNTEAFF. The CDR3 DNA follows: TGTGCCAGTAGTATTGAGGGGAACACTGAAGCTTTCTTT.

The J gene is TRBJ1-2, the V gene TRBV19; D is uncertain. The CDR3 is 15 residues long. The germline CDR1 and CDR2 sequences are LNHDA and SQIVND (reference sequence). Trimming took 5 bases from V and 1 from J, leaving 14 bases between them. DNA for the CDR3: TGTGCCAGTAGTTTTATGGGGTCCGGTAACTATGGCTACACCTTC. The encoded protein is CASSFMGSGNYGYTF. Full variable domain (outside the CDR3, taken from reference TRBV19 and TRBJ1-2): DGGITQSPKYLFRKEGQNVTLSCEQNLNHDAMYWYRQDPGQGLRLIYYSQIVNDFQKGDIAEGYSVSREKKESFPLTVTSAQKNPTAFYLCASSFMGSGNYGYTFGSGTRLTVV.

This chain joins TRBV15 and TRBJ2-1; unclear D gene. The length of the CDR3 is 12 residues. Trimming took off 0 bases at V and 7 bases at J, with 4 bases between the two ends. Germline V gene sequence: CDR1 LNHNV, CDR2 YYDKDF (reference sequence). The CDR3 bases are TGTGCCACCAGCAGAGAGCGGAATGAGCAGTTCTTC. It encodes CATSRERNEQFF.

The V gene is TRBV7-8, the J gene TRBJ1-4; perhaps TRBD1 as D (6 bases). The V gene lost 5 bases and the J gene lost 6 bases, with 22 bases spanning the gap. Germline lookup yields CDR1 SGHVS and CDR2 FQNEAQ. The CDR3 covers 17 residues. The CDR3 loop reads CASSPSGQRDYHEKLFF. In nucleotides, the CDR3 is TGTGCCAGCAGCCCATCAGGACAGCGAGACTACCATGAAAAACTGTTTTTT.

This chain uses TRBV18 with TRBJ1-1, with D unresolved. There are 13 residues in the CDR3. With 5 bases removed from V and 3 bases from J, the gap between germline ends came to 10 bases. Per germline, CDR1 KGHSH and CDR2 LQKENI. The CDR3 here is CASSVGEDTEAFF. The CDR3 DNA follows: TGTGCCAGCTCAGTCGGGGAGGACACTGAAGCTTTCTTT.

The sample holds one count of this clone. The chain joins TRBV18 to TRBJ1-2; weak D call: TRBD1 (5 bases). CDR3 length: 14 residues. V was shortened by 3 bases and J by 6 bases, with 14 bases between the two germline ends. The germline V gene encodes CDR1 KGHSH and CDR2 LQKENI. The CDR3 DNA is TGTGCCAGCTCACCGGTTGGGGCAACCGATGGCTACACCTTC. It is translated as CASSPVGATDGYTF.

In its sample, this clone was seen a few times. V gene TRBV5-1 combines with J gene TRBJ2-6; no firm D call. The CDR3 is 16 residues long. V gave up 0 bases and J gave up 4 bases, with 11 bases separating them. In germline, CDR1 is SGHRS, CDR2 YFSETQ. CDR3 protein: CASSLGWVAGANVLTF. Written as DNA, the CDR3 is TGCGCCAGCAGCTTGGGGTGGGTCGCGGGGGCCAACGTCCTGACTTTC.

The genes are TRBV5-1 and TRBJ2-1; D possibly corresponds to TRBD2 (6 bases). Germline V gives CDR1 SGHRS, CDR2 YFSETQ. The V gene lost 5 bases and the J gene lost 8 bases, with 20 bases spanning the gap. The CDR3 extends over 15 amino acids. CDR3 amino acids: CASRLGTPVLDEQFF. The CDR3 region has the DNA TGCGCCAGCAGGCTAGGGACTCCTGTCCTAGATGAGCAGTTCTTC. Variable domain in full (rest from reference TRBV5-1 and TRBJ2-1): KAGVTQTPRYLIKTRGQQVTLSCSPISGHRSVSWYQQTPGQGLQFLFEYFSETQRNKGNFPGRFSGRQFSNSRSEMNVSTLELGDSALYLCASRLGTPVLDEQFFGPGTRLTVL.

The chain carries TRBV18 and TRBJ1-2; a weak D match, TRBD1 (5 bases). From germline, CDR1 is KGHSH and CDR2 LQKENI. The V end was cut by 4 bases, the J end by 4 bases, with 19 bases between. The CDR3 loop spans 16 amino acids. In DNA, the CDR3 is TGTGCCAGCTCACGGGACGGAACGGGGATCGCCTATGGCTACACCTTC. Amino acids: CASSRDGTGIAYGYTF. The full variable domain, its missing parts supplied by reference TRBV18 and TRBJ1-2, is NAGVMQNPRHLVRRRGQEARLRCSPMKGHSHVYWYRQLPEEGLKFMVYLQKENIIDESGMPKERFSAEFPKEGPSILRIQQVVRGDSAAYFCASSRDGTGIAYGYTFGSGTRLTVV.

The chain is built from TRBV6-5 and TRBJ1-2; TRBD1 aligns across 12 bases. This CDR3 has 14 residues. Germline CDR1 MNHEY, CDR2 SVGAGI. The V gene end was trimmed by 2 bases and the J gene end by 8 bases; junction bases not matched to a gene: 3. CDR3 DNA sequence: TGTGCCAGCAGTTACCGGGACAGGGGGCACGGCTACACCTTC. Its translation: CASSYRDRGHGYTF.

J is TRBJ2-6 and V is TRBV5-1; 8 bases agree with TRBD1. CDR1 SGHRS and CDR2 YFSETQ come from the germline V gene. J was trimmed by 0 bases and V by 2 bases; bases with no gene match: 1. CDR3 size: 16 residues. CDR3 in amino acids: CASSLGQGSGANVLTF. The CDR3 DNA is TGCGCCAGCAGCTTAGGACAGGGCTCTGGGGCCAACGTCCTGACTTTC.

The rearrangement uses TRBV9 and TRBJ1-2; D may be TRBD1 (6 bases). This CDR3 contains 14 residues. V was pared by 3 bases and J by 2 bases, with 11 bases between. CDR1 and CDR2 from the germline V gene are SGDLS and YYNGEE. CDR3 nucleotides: TGTGCCAGCAGCGGAGGGGGGAAGAACTATGGCTACACCTTC. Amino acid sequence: CASSGGGKNYGYTF.

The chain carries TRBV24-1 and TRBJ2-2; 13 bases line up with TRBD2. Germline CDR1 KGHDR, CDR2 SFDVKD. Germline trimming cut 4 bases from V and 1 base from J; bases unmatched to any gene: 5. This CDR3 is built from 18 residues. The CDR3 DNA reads TGTGCCACCAGTGACCCAGGGACTAGCGGGGTGAACACCGGGGAGCTGTTTTTT. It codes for CATSDPGTSGVNTGELFF.

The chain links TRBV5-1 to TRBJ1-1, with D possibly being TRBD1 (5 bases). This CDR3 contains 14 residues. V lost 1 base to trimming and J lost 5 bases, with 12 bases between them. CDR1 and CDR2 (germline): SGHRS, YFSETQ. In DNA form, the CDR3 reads TGCGCCAGCAGCTTGTACACCGGGGGGACTGAAGCTTTCTTT. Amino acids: CASSLYTGGTEAFF.

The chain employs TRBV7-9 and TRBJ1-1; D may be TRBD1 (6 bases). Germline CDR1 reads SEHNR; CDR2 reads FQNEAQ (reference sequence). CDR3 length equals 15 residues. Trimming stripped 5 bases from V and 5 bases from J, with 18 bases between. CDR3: CASSPRAGGGTEAFF. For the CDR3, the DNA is TGTGCCAGCAGCCCACGAGCGGGGGGCGGGACTGAAGCTTTCTTT.

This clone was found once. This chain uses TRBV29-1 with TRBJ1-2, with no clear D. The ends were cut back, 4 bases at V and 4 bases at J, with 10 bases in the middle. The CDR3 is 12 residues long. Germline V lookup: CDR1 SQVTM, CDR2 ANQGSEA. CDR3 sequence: CSVVEGFYGYTF. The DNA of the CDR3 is TGCAGCGTTGTCGAGGGATTCTATGGCTACACCTTC.

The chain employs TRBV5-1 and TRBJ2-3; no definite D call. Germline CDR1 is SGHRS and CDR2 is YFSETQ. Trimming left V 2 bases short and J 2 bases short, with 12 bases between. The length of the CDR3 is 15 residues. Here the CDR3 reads CASSFLGAVTDTQYF. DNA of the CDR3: TGCGCCAGCAGCTTCTTAGGAGCCGTCACAGATACGCAGTATTTT.

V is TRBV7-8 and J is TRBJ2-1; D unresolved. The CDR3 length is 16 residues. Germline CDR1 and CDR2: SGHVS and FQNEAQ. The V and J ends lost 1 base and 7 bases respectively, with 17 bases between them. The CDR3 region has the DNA TGTGCCAGCAGCTTAGTCGTGGCATACGACCCTAATGAGCAGTTCTTC. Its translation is CASSLVVAYDPNEQFF.

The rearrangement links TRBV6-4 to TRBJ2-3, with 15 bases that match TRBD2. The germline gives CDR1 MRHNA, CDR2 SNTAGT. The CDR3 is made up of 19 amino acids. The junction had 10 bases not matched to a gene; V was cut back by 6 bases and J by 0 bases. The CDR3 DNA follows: TGTGCCAGCAGGGCGACTGGACTAGCGGGAGGGGATAGCACAGATACGCAGTATTTT. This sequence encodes CASRATGLAGGDSTDTQYF.

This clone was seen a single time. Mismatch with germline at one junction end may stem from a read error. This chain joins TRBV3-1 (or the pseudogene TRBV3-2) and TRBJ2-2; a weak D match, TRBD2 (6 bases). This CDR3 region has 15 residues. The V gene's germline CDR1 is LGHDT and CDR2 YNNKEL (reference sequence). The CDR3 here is CASSLPGGNAGELFF. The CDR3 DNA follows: TGTGCCAGCAGCCTTCCCGGAGGGAACGCCGGGGAGCTGTTTTTT.

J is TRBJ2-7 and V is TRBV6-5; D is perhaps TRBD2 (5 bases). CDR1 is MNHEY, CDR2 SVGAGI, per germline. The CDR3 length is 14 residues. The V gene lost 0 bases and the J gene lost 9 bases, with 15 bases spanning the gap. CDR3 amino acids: CASSYSSGSGGQYF. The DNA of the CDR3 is TGTGCCAGCAGTTACTCCTCTGGTTCAGGAGGGCAGTACTTC.

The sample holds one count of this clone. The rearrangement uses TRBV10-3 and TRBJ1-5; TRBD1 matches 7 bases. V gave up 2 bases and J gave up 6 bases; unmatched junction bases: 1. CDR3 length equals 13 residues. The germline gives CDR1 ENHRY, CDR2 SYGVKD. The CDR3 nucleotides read TGTGCCATCAGTGAGACAGGGGTTCAGCCCCAGCATTTT. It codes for CAISETGVQPQHF.

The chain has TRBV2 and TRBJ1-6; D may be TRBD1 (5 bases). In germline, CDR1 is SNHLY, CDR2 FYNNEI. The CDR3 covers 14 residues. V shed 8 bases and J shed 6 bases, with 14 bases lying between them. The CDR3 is CASRTGLSNSPLHF. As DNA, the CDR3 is TGTGCCAGCCGAACAGGTTTGAGTAATTCACCCCTCCACTTT. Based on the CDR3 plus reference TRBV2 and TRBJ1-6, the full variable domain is EPEVTQTPSHQVTQMGQEVILRCVPISNHLYFYWYRQILGQKVEFLVSFYNNEISEKSEIFDDQFSVERPDGSNFTLKIRSTKLEDSAMYFCASRTGLSNSPLHFGNGTRLTVT.